The rows below give T cell receptor beta chains drawn from one sample of a study of cytomegalovirus exposure and HLA in healthy donors. The assay was immunoSEQ multiplex PCR, and TCRdb's table has in-frame clones only and misses some. Of approximately 120,000 clones listed, about 87% are singletons. Source material: PBMCs. The receptors here all came from a woman aged 18-30 years in good health and CMV-seronegative. The CDR3 runs from the conserved cysteine through the conserved F or W. D genes are given only for firm matches. Where a row states a size, it is once, few, many or the class of an expanded clone; other rows omit it.

D gene,J gene,CDR3 length,V gene,clone size,CDR3 DNA,CDR3 protein
TRBD2,TRBJ2-1,17,TRBV5-4,-,TGTGCCAGCAGCCGGGGACTAGCGGGGGCCCCCTACAATGAGCAGTTCTTC,CASSRGLAGAPYNEQFF
TRBD1,TRBJ1-1,17,TRBV5-4,-,TGTGCCAGCAGCATTGGGACAGGGCCCGCCCTGAACACTGAAGCTTTCTTT,CASSIGTGPALNTEAFF
-,TRBJ2-2,15,TRBV6-1,-,TGTGCCAGCAGTGAAGAACACCATAACACCGGGGAGCTGTTTTTT,CASSEEHHNTGELFF
TRBD1,TRBJ2-7,14,TRBV28,-,TGTGCCAGCAGCTTGACAGGGGGCCTCTACGAGCAGTACTTC,CASSLTGGLYEQYF
-,TRBJ2-7,14,TRBV6-5,-,TGTGCCAGCAGTTACGCCAGGTTCGGCTACGAGCAGTACTTC,CASSYARFGYEQYF
TRBD2,TRBJ2-1,15,TRBV11-2,-,TGTGCCAGCAGCCACTTAGCGGGAGGATTCCGGGAGCAGTTCTTC,CASSHLAGGFREQFF
-,TRBJ2-3,14,TRBV28,-,TGTGCCAGCAGTTTATTGGGGCTAGGCGATACGCAGTATTTT,CASSLLGLGDTQYF
TRBD1,TRBJ1-1,15,TRBV2,-,TGTGCCAGCAGTGTGGGGGGACAGTTTAACACTGAAGCTTTCTTT,CASSVGGQFNTEAFF
-,TRBJ2-1,17,TRBV27,few,TGTGCCAGCAGTCCAGGGGCTCCGGGACCGAGCTACAATGAGCAGTTCTTC,CASSPGAPGPSYNEQFF
TRBD1,TRBJ1-2,15,TRBV14,-,TGTGCCAGCAGCCGAACAGGGGGCGAGAGCTATGGCTACACCTTC,CASSRTGGESYGYTF
-,TRBJ2-7,14,TRBV27,-,TGTGCCAGCAGTCTCGGAGTTAGCTCCTACGAGCAGTACTTC,CASSLGVSSYEQYF
-,TRBJ2-7,14,TRBV6-1,-,TGTGCCAGCAGTGAACTGCAGGGCCAGGGAGAGCAGTACTTC,CASSELQGQGEQYF
-,TRBJ2-2,13,TRBV2,-,TGTGCCACTAATAGAGAGAACACCGGGGAGCTGTTTTTT,CATNRENTGELFF
-,TRBJ2-1,12,TRBV5-6,-,TGTGCCAGCAGCTTGGGGACTCACGAGCAGTTCTTC,CASSLGTHEQFF
-,TRBJ2-5,14,TRBV5-1,once,TGCGCCAGCAGCTTGGCGGGAGCCCAAGAGACCCAGTACTTC,CASSLAGAQETQYF
TRBD1,TRBJ1-4,12,TRBV6-1,-,TGTGCCAGCAGTGGACAGGGTGAAAAACTGTTTTTT,CASSGQGEKLFF
-,TRBJ2-1,13,TRBV25-1,-,TGTGCCAGCAGTGACGGGGGGCGCAATGAGCAGTTCTTC,CASSDGGRNEQFF
TRBD2,TRBJ2-3,17,TRBV9,-,TGTGCCAGCAGCGAAGGCGGTGGGACTAGCGGGAGTGGTACGCAGTATTTT,CASSEGGGTSGSGTQYF
TRBD1,TRBJ1-1,14,TRBV28,-,TGTGCCAGCAGCCCGGTGACAGGGATCACTGAAGCTTTCTTT,CASSPVTGITEAFF
TRBD2,TRBJ2-3,16,TRBV4-1,-,TGCGCCAGCAGCCCCAGACTAGCGGGGACCACAGATACGCAGTATTTT,CASSPRLAGTTDTQYF
-,TRBJ2-7,14,TRBV5-4,-,TGTGCCAGCAGTAACCGAGGACAGAAATACGAGCAGTACTTC,CASSNRGQKYEQYF
TRBD2,TRBJ2-1,16,TRBV4-1,-,TGCGCCAGCAGCCAAGAACAACTAGCGGGATTAAATGAGCAGTTCTTC,CASSQEQLAGLNEQFF
-,TRBJ1-2,12,TRBV6-5,-,TGTGCCAGCAGTTTCCATGGGGGGGGCTACACCTTC,CASSFHGGGYTF
-,TRBJ1-1,12,TRBV6-1,once,TGTGCCAGCAGTGGTTCCTACACTGAAGCTTTCTTT,CASSGSYTEAFF
TRBD2,TRBJ2-3,18,TRBV5-8,-,TGTGCCAGCAGCCTAAAATGGGGGGGACTAGGGTTCGCAGATACGCAGTATTTT,CASSLKWGGLGFADTQYF
-,TRBJ2-7,12,TRBV27,-,TGTGCCAGCGGGAGGATAGCCTACGAGCAGTACTTC,CASGRIAYEQYF
TRBD1,TRBJ2-7,15,TRBV7-9,once,TGTGCCAGCACCCCCCCGCTGGGACAGGGAATCGAGCAGTACTTC,CASTPPLGQGIEQYF
-,TRBJ2-7,16,TRBV7-3,-,TGTGCCAGCAGCTTAACGTTCACAGGGAATTCCTACGAGCAGTACTTC,CASSLTFTGNSYEQYF
TRBD1,TRBJ1-3,15,TRBV6-5,-,TGTGCCAGCAGGCCGGGACAGAACTCTGGAAACACCATATATTTT,CASRPGQNSGNTIYF
TRBD2,TRBJ2-3,14,TRBV6-1,-,TGTGCCAGCAGCGGGGGGGCGGTGGCAGATACGCAGTATTTT,CASSGGAVADTQYF
TRBD1,TRBJ1-2,16,TRBV10-3,-,TGTGCCATCAGTGAGTCCGGGACAGGGGGCTACTATGGCTACACCTTC,CAISESGTGGYYGYTF
-,TRBJ2-5,15,TRBV30,-,TGTGCCTGGAAACCCCTTGGGGGGGGGCCGGGGACCCAGTACTTC,CAWKPLGGGPGTQYF
-,TRBJ1-2,19,TRBV4-1,-,TGCGCCAGCAGCCAAGATGATCATCAGGGGCACCTAGCTAACTATGGCTACACCTTC,CASSQDDHQGHLANYGYTF
TRBD2,TRBJ2-7,14,TRBV6-1,-,TGTGCCAGCAGTCCGGGACTAGCGTCCTACGAGCAGTACTTC,CASSPGLASYEQYF
TRBD2,TRBJ2-7,13,TRBV7-8,once,TGTGCCAGCAGCCCGGGGGGGTTCTACGAGCAGTACTTC,CASSPGGFYEQYF
TRBD1,TRBJ1-4,12,TRBV15,-,TGTGCCACCAGCAGGGACAGGGGAGAACTGTTTTTT,CATSRDRGELFF
-,TRBJ1-2,14,TRBV27,-,TGTGCCAGCAAGATGGCAGACTCCGGCTATGGCTACACCTTC,CASKMADSGYGYTF
TRBD1,TRBJ2-3,15,TRBV5-1,-,TGCGCCAGCAGCCTGAGGACAGGGGGTGGAGATACGCAGTATTTT,CASSLRTGGGDTQYF
-,TRBJ2-5,15,TRBV5-1,-,TGCGCCAGCAGCTTGGCAGGGAACATCCAAGAGACCCAGTACTTC,CASSLAGNIQETQYF
-,TRBJ2-5,13,TRBV7-9,-,TGTGCCAGCAACCGACAGAGCGAAGAGACCCAGTACTTC,CASNRQSEETQYF
TRBD2,TRBJ2-1,16,TRBV11-1,-,TGTGCCAGCAGCTCGACTAGCGGGAGGGCCTACAATGAGCAGTTCTTC,CASSSTSGRAYNEQFF
TRBD1,TRBJ2-7,16,TRBV28,-,TGTGCCAGCAGTGGCCAGGGGGCCCCCCGCCTCTACGAGCAGTACTTC,CASSGQGAPRLYEQYF
TRBD2,TRBJ2-3,13,TRBV27,-,TGTGCCAGCGGCCAACTAGCGGGGTACACGCAGTATTTT,CASGQLAGYTQYF
-,TRBJ2-7,16,TRBV6-1,-,TGTGCCAGCAGTGTACGAAGGGACATAAGGGATTACGAGCAGTACTTC,CASSVRRDIRDYEQYF
-,TRBJ1-2,14,TRBV6-5,-,TGTGCCAGCAGACAGGACCTTCCCCCCTTTGGCTACACCTTC,CASRQDLPPFGYTF
-,TRBJ1-5,15,TRBV27,once,TGTGCCAGCAGTCCCTACAGGGATAGCAATCAGCCCCAGCATTTT,CASSPYRDSNQPQHF
TRBD2,TRBJ2-1,20,TRBV4-2,few,TGTGCCAGCAGCCAAGACCCGGGACTAGCGGGAGCCCTCTCCTACAATGAGCAGTTCTTC,CASSQDPGLAGALSYNEQFF
TRBD1,TRBJ2-7,15,TRBV5-4,-,TGTGCCAGCAGCGGGACCGGGACAGCCTCCTACGAGCAGTACTTC,CASSGTGTASYEQYF
-,TRBJ2-3,17,TRBV5-1,-,TGCGCCAGCAGCTTGGCAGTCCGGGACTGGGCCACAGATACGCAGTATTTT,CASSLAVRDWATDTQYF
TRBD1,TRBJ1-2,17,TRBV6-1,-,TGTGCCAGCAGTGAAGGACAGGGCTCCACAAGGGGCTATGGCTACACCTTC,CASSEGQGSTRGYGYTF
-,TRBJ1-6,13,TRBV5-8,-,TGTGCCAGCAGCTTGGATATTTCTTCACCCCTCCACTTT,CASSLDISSPLHF
TRBD2,TRBJ2-5,18,TRBV5-6,-,TGTGCCAGCAGCTTGCCGGGGCTAGCGGGAGGGGCCCAAGAGACCCAGTACTTC,CASSLPGLAGGAQETQYF
TRBD1,TRBJ1-5,16,TRBV25-1,once,TGTGCCAGCAGTGAATCCACAGGGGCCGCCAATCAGCCCCAGCATTTT,CASSESTGAANQPQHF
-,TRBJ2-1,17,TRBV4-1,-,TGCGCCAGCAGCCAATACGGGGGACTCGTCTCCTACAATGAGCAGTTCTTC,CASSQYGGLVSYNEQFF
TRBD2,TRBJ2-2,15,TRBV7-3,once,TGTGCCAGCAGCACTAGCGGGACGAACACCGGGGAGCTGTTTTTT,CASSTSGTNTGELFF
-,TRBJ1-4,15,TRBV28,-,TGTGCCAGCAGTTTGGGGGGGAGTGATAATGAAAAACTGTTTTTT,CASSLGGSDNEKLFF
-,TRBJ1-2,13,TRBV5-6,few,TGTGCCAGCAGCTTGGTACAGGGAGATGGCTACACCTTC,CASSLVQGDGYTF
TRBD1,TRBJ2-1,15,TRBV2,-,TGTGCCAGCAGTCCCCCCCCGGGACAGTACAATGAGCAGTTCTTC,CASSPPPGQYNEQFF
-,TRBJ1-6,14,TRBV6-1,-,TGTGCCAGCAGTGAGTTGACAGTAAATTCACCCCTCCACTTT,CASSELTVNSPLHF
-,TRBJ2-1,15,TRBV5-1,-,TGCGCCAGCAGTTATGACTTGGGAGGATACAATGAGCAGTTCTTC,CASSYDLGGYNEQFF